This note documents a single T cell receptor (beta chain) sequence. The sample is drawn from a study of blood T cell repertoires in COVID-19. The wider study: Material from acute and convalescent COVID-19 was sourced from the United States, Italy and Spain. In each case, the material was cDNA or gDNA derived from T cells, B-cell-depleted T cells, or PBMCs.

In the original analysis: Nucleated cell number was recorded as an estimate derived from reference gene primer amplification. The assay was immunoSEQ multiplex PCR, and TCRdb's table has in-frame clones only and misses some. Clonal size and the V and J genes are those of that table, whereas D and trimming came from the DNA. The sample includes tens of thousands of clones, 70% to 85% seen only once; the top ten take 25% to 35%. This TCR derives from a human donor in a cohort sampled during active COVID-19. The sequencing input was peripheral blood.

CDR3 residues: CASSSRTSSYEQYF. CDR3 nucleotides: TGTGCCAGCAGCTCGCGGACTAGCAGCTACGAGCAGTACTTC. The chain carries TRBV7-9 and TRBJ2-7; 8 nucleotides align to TRBD2. Germline V lookup: CDR1 SEHNR, CDR2 FQNEAQ (reference sequence). Trimming took 4 bases from V and 3 from J; bases not matched to a gene: 5. CDR3 length: 14 residues.